This T cell receptor beta chain was captured by sequencing in a study of identical twins. General observations from the study: With abundant cord blood beta clonotypes, insertions were fewer; memory repertoires showed no such pattern.

Addition of a universal primer site occurred through template switching, and cDNA carried unique molecular identifiers. Each CDR3 protein is one row after TCRdb ran MiXCR on the 5' RACE reads. This table has roughly 1.6 million distinct CDR3 sequences, about 32% appearing once. With respect to this clonotype: The antigen is undetermined.

Every donor was a healthy Caucasian. Germline CDR1 is DFQATT and CDR2 is SNEGSKA (reference sequence). The CDR3 has 15 amino acids. The genes are TRBV20-1 and TRBJ2-1, with D uncertain. The J call may be incorrect, as the DNA end agrees better with TRBJ2-7. This TCR derives from a newborn girl in good health. Sequenced material: cord blood. The CDR3 protein is CSARPTLSSYNEQYF. The DNA of the CDR3 is TGCAGTGCTAGACCGACCCTTAGCTCCTACAATGAGCAGTACTTC.